This T cell receptor (beta chain) was recorded in a study of cytomegalovirus exposure and HLA in healthy donors. There were likely unrecorded immune exposures, though donors were nominally healthy when sampled. The PCR was carried out with 60 Vbeta primers and 13 Jbeta primers. Measured with immunoSEQ multiplex PCR; TCRdb has only the in-frame clones, and not every one. The data hold 160,000 or so clones, with roughly 76% observed a single time. The sequencing sample was made of PBMCs. The receptor comes from a woman younger than 35 in good health and CMV-seropositive.

This CDR3 is CASRSDRRYEQYF. The CDR3 coding sequence is TGCGCCAGCAGGTCAGACAGGCGCTACGAGCAGTACTTC. J is TRBJ2-7 and V is TRBV10-2; tentatively, D is TRBD1 (6 bases). Germline-derived CDR1 and CDR2 are WSHSY and SAAADI. Trimming cost V 6 bases and J 3 bases, with 12 bases left between them. This CDR3 is 13 amino acids long.